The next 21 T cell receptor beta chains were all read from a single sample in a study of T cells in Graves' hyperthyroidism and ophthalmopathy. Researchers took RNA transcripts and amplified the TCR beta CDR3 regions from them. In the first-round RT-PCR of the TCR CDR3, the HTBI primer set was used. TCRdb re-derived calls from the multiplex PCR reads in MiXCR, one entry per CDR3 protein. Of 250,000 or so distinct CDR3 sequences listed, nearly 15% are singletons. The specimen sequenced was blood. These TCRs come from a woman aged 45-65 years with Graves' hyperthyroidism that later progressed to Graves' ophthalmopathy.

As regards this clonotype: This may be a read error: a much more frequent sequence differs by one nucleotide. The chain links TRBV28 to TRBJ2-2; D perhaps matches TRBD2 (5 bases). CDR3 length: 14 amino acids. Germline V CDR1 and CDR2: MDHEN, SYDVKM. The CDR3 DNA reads TGTGCCAGCAGTTTGAACTCCGACACCGGGGAGCCGTTTTTT. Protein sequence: CASSLNSDTGEPFF.

The CDR3 loop reads CASRPTSGMADTQYF. The DNA of the CDR3 is TGTGCCAGCAGGCCGACTAGCGGGATGGCAGATACGCAGTATTTT. The chain joins TRBV9 to TRBJ2-3; 11 nucleotides match TRBD2. V lost 5 bases to trimming and J lost 4 bases; unmatched junction nucleotides: 6. Germline assignment: CDR1 SGDLS and CDR2 YYNGEE. This CDR3 has 15 amino acids.

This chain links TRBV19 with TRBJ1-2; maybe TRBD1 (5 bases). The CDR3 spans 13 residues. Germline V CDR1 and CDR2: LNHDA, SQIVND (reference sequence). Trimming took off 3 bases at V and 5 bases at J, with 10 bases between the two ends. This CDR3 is CASSIGGEYGYTF. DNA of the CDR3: TGTGCCAGTAGTATCGGAGGGGAGTATGGCTACACCTTC.

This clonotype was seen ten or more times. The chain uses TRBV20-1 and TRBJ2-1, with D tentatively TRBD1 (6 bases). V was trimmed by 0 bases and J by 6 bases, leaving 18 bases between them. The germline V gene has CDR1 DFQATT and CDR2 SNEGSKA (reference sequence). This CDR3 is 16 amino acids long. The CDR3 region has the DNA TGCAGTGCTAGAGACCCGACAGGCACGGGCGGCAATGAGCAGTTCTTC. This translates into CSARDPTGTGGNEQFF.

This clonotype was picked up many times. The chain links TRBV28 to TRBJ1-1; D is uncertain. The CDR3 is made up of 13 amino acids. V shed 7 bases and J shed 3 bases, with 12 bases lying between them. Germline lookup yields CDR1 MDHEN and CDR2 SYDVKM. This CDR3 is CASIAASYTEAFF. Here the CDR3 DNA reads TGTGCCAGCATTGCTGCGAGTTACACTGAAGCTTTCTTT.

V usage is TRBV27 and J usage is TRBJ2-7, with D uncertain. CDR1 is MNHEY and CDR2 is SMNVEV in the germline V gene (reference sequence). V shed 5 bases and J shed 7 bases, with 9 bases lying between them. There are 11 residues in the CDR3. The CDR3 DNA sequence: TGTGCCAGCAGTGACTTCGAGGAGCAGTACTTC. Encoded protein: CASSDFEEQYF.

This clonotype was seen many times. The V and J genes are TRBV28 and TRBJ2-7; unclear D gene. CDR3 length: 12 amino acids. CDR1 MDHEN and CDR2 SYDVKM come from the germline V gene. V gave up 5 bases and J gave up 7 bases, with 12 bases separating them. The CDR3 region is CASSDNPREQYF. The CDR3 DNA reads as TGTGCCAGCAGTGACAACCCTCGGGAGCAGTACTTC.

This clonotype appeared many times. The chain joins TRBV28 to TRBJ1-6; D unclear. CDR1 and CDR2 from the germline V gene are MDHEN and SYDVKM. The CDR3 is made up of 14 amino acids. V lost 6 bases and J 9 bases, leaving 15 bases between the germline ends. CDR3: CASRLPAGSSPLHF. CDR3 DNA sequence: TGTGCCAGCAGGCTGCCAGCGGGGAGTTCACCCCTCCACTTT.

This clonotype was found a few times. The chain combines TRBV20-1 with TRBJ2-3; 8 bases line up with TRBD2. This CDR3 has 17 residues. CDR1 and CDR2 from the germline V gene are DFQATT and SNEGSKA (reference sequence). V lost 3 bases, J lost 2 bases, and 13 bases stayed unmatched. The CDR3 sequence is CSASGASGPLVTDTQYF. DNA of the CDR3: TGCAGTGCTAGTGGGGCTAGCGGGCCTCTAGTCACAGATACGCAGTATTTT.

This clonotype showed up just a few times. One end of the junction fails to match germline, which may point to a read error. As DNA, the CDR3 is TGTGCTAGCAGCTTAGCGCCAGTGGGGGGGAACACCGGGGAGCTGTTTTTT. It specifies CASSLAPVGGNTGELFF. The V gene is TRBV7-7, the J gene TRBJ2-2; D may be TRBD2 (6 bases). CDR1 SSHAT and CDR2 FNYEAQ come from the germline V gene (reference sequence). The CDR3 loop spans 17 amino acids. Using reference TRBV7-7 and TRBJ2-2 for the parts outside the CDR3, the full variable domain is GAGVSQSPRYKVTKRGQDVTLRCDPISSHATLYWYQQALGQGPEFLTYFNYEAQPDKSGLPSDRFSAERPEGSISTLTIQRTEQRDSAMYRCASSLAPVGGNTGELFFGEGSRLTVL.

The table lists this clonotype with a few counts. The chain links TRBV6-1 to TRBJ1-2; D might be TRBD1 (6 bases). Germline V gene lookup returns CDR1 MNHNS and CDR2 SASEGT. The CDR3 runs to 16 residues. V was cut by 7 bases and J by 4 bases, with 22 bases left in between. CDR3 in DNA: TGTGCCAGCATCAAAGGACAGTTCATCGCTTTCTATGGCTACACCTTC. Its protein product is CASIKGQFIAFYGYTF.

DNA of the CDR3: TGTGCCAGCACCGAATCCGGGACAGGGTACTACGAGCAGTACTTC. Translating it yields CASTESGTGYYEQYF. J is TRBJ2-7 and V is TRBV2, with 9 bases that match TRBD1. The germline V gene encodes CDR1 SNHLY and CDR2 FYNNEI. The CDR3 is made up of 15 amino acids. The V gene end was trimmed by 7 bases and the J gene end by 3 bases; junction bases not matched to a gene: 10.

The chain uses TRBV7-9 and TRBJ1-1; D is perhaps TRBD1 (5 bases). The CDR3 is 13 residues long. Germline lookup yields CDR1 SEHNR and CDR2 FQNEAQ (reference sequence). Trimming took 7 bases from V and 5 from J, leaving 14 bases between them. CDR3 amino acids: CASTTGVGTEAFF. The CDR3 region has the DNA TGTGCCAGCACGACGGGGGTGGGAACTGAAGCTTTCTTT.

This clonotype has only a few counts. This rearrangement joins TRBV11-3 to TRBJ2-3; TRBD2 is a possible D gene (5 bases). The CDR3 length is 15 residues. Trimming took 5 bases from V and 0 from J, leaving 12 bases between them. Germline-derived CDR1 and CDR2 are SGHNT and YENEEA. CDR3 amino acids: CASSPGRGSTDTQYF. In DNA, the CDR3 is TGTGCCAGCAGCCCGGGCCGCGGGAGCACAGATACGCAGTATTTT.

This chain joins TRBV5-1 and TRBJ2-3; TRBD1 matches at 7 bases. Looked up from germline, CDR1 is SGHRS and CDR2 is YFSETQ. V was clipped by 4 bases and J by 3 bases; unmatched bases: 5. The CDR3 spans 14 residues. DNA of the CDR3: TGCGCCAGCAGCACCGGGACAGCTACAGATACGCAGTATTTT. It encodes CASSTGTATDTQYF.

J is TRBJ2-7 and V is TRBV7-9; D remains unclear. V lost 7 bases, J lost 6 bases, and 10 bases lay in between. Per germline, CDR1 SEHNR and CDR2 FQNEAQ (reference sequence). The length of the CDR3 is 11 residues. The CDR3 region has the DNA TGTGCCAGCACCCACGCTGGCGAGCAGTACTTC. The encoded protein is CASTHAGEQYF.

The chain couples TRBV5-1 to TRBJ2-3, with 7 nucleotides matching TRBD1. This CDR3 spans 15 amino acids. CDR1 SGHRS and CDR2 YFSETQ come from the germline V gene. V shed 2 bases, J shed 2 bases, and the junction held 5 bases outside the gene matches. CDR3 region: CASSFKTGPTDTQYF. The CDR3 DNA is TGCGCCAGCAGCTTCAAGACAGGGCCCACAGATACGCAGTATTTT.

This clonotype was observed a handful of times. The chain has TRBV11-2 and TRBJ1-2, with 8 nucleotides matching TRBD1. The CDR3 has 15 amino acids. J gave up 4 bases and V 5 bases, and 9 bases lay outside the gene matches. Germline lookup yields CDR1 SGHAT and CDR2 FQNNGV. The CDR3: CASSSRTGRGYGYTF. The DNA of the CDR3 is TGTGCCAGCAGCAGCAGGACAGGGAGAGGCTATGGCTACACCTTC. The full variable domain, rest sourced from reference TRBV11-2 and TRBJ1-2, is EAGVAQSPRYKIIEKRQSVAFWCNPISGHATLYWYQQILGQGPKLLIQFQNNGVVDDSQLPKDRFSAERLKGVDSTLKIQPAKLEDSAVYLCASSSRTGRGYGYTFGSGTRLTVV.

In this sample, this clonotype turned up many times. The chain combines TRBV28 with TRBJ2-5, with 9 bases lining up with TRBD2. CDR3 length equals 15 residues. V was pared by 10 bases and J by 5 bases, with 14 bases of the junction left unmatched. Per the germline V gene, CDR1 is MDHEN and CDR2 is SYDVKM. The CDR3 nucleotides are TGTGCCACCTGGGGTAGCGGGAGTAGTTCGGAGACCCAGTACTTC. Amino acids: CATWGSGSSSETQYF.

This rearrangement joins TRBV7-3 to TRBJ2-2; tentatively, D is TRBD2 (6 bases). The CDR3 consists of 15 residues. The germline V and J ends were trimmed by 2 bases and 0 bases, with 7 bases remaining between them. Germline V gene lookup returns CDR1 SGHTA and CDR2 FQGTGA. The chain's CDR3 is CASSLSGANTGELFF. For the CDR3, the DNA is TGTGCCAGCAGCTTATCGGGGGCGAACACCGGGGAGCTGTTTTTT.

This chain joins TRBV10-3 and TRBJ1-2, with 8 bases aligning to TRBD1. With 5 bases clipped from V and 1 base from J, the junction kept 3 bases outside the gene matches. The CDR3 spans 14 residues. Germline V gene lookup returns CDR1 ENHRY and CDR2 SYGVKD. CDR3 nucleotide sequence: TGTGCCATCAGTACGGACAGGGATAACTATGGCTACACCTTC. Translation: CAISTDRDNYGYTF.